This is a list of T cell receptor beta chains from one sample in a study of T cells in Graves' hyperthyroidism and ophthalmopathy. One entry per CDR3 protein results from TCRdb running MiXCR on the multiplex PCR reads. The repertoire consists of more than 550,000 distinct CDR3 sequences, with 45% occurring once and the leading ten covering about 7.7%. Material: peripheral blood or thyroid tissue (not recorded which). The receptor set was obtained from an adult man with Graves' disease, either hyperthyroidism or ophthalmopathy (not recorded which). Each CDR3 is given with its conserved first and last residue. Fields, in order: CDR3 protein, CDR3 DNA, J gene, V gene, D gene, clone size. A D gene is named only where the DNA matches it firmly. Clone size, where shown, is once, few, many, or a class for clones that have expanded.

CSARRTSGHSGELFF,TGCAGTGCCCGCCGGACTAGCGGGCATTCGGGGGAGCTGTTTTTT,TRBJ2-2,TRBV20-1,TRBD2,once
CSVEGQGHTEAFF,TGCAGCGTTGAAGGGCAGGGGCACACTGAAGCTTTCTTT,TRBJ1-1,TRBV29-1,NA,once
CSAGGDSIHSHSNQPQHF,TGCAGTGCTGGGGGGGACAGCATCCACTCCCATAGCAATCAGCCCCAGCATTTT,TRBJ1-5,TRBV20-1,TRBD1,NA
CATSDPGTQYF,TGTGCCACCAGTGACCCGGGGACGCAGTACTTC,TRBJ2-5,TRBV7-2,NA,NA
CARVPHRNYEQYF,TGTGCTAGAGTCCCACACAGGAACTACGAGCAGTACTTC,TRBJ2-7,TRBV2,NA,NA
CASSGGGYSNQPQHF,TGTGCCAGCTCCGGCGGGGGATATAGCAATCAGCCCCAGCATTTT,TRBJ1-5,TRBV2,NA,once
CASGSQDTEAFF,TGTGCCAGCGGTAGCCAGGACACTGAAGCTTTCTTT,TRBJ1-1,TRBV2,NA,NA
CASSHELTF,TGTGCCAGCAGCCACGAACTGACTTTC,TRBJ2-6,TRBV7-9,NA,NA
CASRTRGAGLLHEQYF,TGTGCCAGCAGAACCCGGGGTGCCGGTCTCCTTCACGAGCAGTACTTC,TRBJ2-7,TRBV19,NA,NA
CASSPPGHKNTEAFF,TGTGCCAGCAGTCCACCGGGACATAAGAACACTGAAGCTTTCTTT,TRBJ1-1,TRBV6-5,NA,NA
CASNHGGARNEAFF,TGTGCCAGTAACCACGGGGGCGCGCGTAATGAAGCTTTCTTT,TRBJ1-1,TRBV7-9,NA,NA
CASSYPASGGMQYF,TGCGCCAGCAGTTACCCGGCTAGCGGGGGGATGCAGTACTTC,TRBJ2-7,TRBV10-2,TRBD2,NA
CASSSDPDPNGYTF,TGTGCCAGCAGCTCGGATCCCGACCCAAATGGCTACACCTTC,TRBJ1-2,TRBV5-4,NA,few
CSARDETSPGAYEQYF,TGCAGTGCTAGAGATGAAACCTCCCCTGGGGCCTACGAGCAGTACTTC,TRBJ2-7,TRBV20-1,NA,NA
CASSYGQVTGYTF,TGTGCCAGCAGTTACGGGCAGGTGACTGGCTACACCTTC,TRBJ1-2,TRBV6-6,NA,NA
CASSHGTGTMNTEAFF,TGTGCCAGCAGCCACGGGACAGGAACCATGAACACTGAAGCTTTCTTT,TRBJ1-1,TRBV7-9,TRBD1,NA
CAIRWMGSNQPQHF,TGTGCCATCAGATGGATGGGCAGCAATCAGCCCCAGCATTTT,TRBJ1-5,TRBV10-3,NA,many
CASSSQRVGANEKLFF,TGTGCCAGCAGTAGCCAGAGGGTCGGGGCTAATGAAAAACTGTTTTTT,TRBJ1-4,TRBV25-1,NA,NA
CASKMRGGTGELFF,TGTGCCAGCAAAATGCGGGGCGGCACCGGGGAGCTGTTTTTT,TRBJ2-2,TRBV11-2,NA,NA
CASSTRQMTEAFF,TGTGCCAGCAGCACCCGACAGATGACTGAAGCTTTCTTT,TRBJ1-1,TRBV5-8,NA,few
CASSFGQEGKGYTF,TGTGCCAGCAGCTTTGGTCAGGAAGGGAAAGGCTACACCTTC,TRBJ1-2,TRBV7-8,NA,many
CASSNSRRDSNTGELFF,TGTGCCAGCAGCAACTCCCGACGGGACAGTAACACCGGGGAGCTGTTTTTT,TRBJ2-2,TRBV9,TRBD1,NA
CASSTYRGGYGYTF,TGTGCCAGCAGTACCTACAGGGGAGGCTATGGCTACACCTTC,TRBJ1-2,TRBV6-5,TRBD1,NA
CASSTDSSGNTIYF,TGTGCCAGCAGCACGGACAGCTCTGGAAACACCATATATTTT,TRBJ1-3,TRBV5-6,NA,many
CSARGGTAQNQPQHF,TGCAGTGCTAGAGGCGGGACGGCCCAAAATCAGCCCCAGCATTTT,TRBJ1-5,TRBV20-1,NA,few
CASSEPGQEFYGYTF,TGTGCCAGCAGTGAACCGGGACAGGAATTTTATGGCTACACCTTC,TRBJ1-2,TRBV2,TRBD1,few
CSARDPGREAFF,TGCAGTGCTAGAGATCCGGGCCGCGAAGCTTTCTTT,TRBJ1-1,TRBV20-1,NA,many
CASSLGVTSPLHF,TGTGCCAGCAGCTTAGGGGTCACTTCACCCCTCCACTTT,TRBJ1-6,TRBV7-2,NA,many
CASSGDYNEKLFF,TGTGCCAGTAGCGGAGACTATAATGAAAAACTGTTTTTT,TRBJ1-4,TRBV19,NA,NA
CASSEFTEQETQYF,TGTGCCAGCAGTGAATTTACGGAACAAGAGACCCAGTACTTC,TRBJ2-5,TRBV6-1,NA,few
CSVASFRNYGYTF,TGCAGCGTTGCCAGTTTTCGTAACTATGGCTACACCTTC,TRBJ1-2,TRBV29-1,NA,many
CATSRGQLYNEQFF,TGTGCCACCAGCAGAGGCCAGCTTTACAATGAGCAGTTCTTC,TRBJ2-1,TRBV15,NA,NA
CSARTGGADTQYF,TGCAGTGCTAGGACGGGGGGGGCAGATACGCAGTATTTT,TRBJ2-3,TRBV20-1,TRBD2,NA
CASSKRTAYEQYF,TGTGCCAGCAGCAAAAGGACAGCCTACGAGCAGTACTTC,TRBJ2-7,TRBV13,NA,few
CASSQDSYQPQHF,TGTGCCAGCAGCCAAGACAGTTATCAGCCCCAGCATTTT,TRBJ1-5,TRBV7-9,NA,many
CASSLDVNSPLHF,TGTGCCAGCAGTCTGGACGTAAATTCACCCCTCCACTTT,TRBJ1-6,TRBV6-5,NA,many
CASGEGSNQPQHF,TGTGCCAGCGGGGAGGGATCCAATCAGCCCCAGCATTTT,TRBJ1-5,TRBV6-1,NA,few
CATSVPSGQDLGGYTF,TGTGCCACCAGTGTTCCTTCGGGACAAGATCTCGGTGGCTACACCTTC,TRBJ1-2,TRBV24-1,NA,NA
CSASLAGGDTEAFF,TGCAGTGCTAGTTTAGCGGGAGGGGACACTGAAGCTTTCTTT,TRBJ1-1,TRBV20-1,NA,NA
CASSQEVYPVTPWDTIYF,TGTGCCAGCAGCCAAGAGGTGTACCCCGTCACCCCGTGGGACACCATATATTTT,TRBJ1-3,TRBV5-4,NA,NA
CASRRGDSPLHF,TGTGCCAGCAGAAGAGGGGATTCACCCCTCCACTTT,TRBJ1-6,TRBV12-3/TRBV12-4,NA,many
CASSEGTGFAYYEQYF,TGTGCCAGCAGTGAAGGGACAGGGTTTGCCTACTACGAGCAGTACTTC,TRBJ2-7,TRBV6-1,TRBD1,NA
CASSDRGASYEQYF,TGTGCCAGCAGCGACAGGGGTGCCTCCTACGAGCAGTACTTC,TRBJ2-7,TRBV6-5,TRBD1,NA
CASSLYFGGNEKLFF,TGTGCCAGCAGCTTATATTTTGGGGGGAATGAAAAACTGTTTTTT,TRBJ1-4,TRBV7-8,NA,many
CASSRQGQGSYEQYF,TGTGCCAGCAGCCGCCAGGGACAGGGGTCCTACGAGCAGTACTTC,TRBJ2-7,TRBV7-9,TRBD1,many
CASSGRNYGYTF,TGTGCCAGCAGCGGCCGGAACTATGGCTACACCTTC,TRBJ1-2,TRBV7-2,NA,many
CASRHGQGINYGYTF,TGTGCCAGCAGGCATGGACAGGGTATAAACTATGGCTACACCTTC,TRBJ1-2,TRBV12-3/TRBV12-4,TRBD1,few
CASSESEVSYEQYF,TGCGCCAGCAGTGAGTCCGAGGTCTCCTACGAGCAGTACTTC,TRBJ2-7,TRBV6-5,NA,few
CASSSPRDRGDYEQYF,TGTGCCAGCAGCTCCCCTCGGGACAGGGGGGACTACGAGCAGTACTTC,TRBJ2-7,TRBV7-9,TRBD1,NA
CASSRDRGSEPQHF,TGTGCCAGTAGTCGGGACAGGGGAAGTGAGCCCCAGCATTTT,TRBJ1-5,TRBV19,TRBD1,many
CASSDFSYEQYF,TGTGCCAGCAGTGACTTCTCCTACGAGCAGTACTTC,TRBJ2-7,TRBV2,NA,many
CSARDGTGGTEAFF,TGCAGTGCTAGAGACGGGACAGGGGGCACTGAAGCTTTCTTT,TRBJ1-1,TRBV20-1,TRBD1,NA
CASTRGTSQPQHF,TGTGCCAGCACTAGGGGAACGAGTCAGCCCCAGCATTTT,TRBJ1-5,TRBV2,NA,many
CASSRTSGGRETQYF,TGTGCCAGCAGCCGGACTAGCGGGGGGAGGGAGACCCAGTACTTC,TRBJ2-5,TRBV7-8,TRBD2,many
CASSPTGQGLNSPLHF,TGTGCCAGCAGCCCGACGGGACAGGGTCTTAATTCACCCCTCCACTTT,TRBJ1-6,TRBV9,TRBD1,NA